A selection of T cell receptor beta chains follows, all from one sample in a study of blood T cell repertoires in COVID-19. Profiled with immunoSEQ multiplex PCR; TCRdb holds only in-frame clones, not every one. The repertoire holds fewer than 200,000 clones, with 70% to 80% as singletons. Material: peripheral blood. The receptor source for this set is a woman between 45 and 65 years old with active or convalescent COVID-19. Each CDR3 is given with its conserved first and last residue. The order of the fields is D gene, V gene, J gene, CDR3 length, CDR3 protein, CDR3 DNA. D genes are given only for firm matches.

D: TRBD2; V: TRBV7-6; J: TRBJ2-3; length: 15; CDR3: CASSLPGTSEATQYF; DNA: TGTGCCAGCAGCTTACCGGGGACTAGCGAGGCTACGCAGTATTTT
D: NA; V: TRBV5-1; J: TRBJ1-6; length: 15; CDR3: CASSLRPGANSPLHF; DNA: TGCGCCAGCAGCTTGCGGCCAGGGGCGAATTCACCCCTCCACTTT
D: NA; V: TRBV19; J: TRBJ1-5; length: 13; CDR3: CASSITGFQPQHF; DNA: TGTGCCAGTAGTATCACAGGGTTTCAGCCCCAGCATTTT
D: NA; V: TRBV2; J: TRBJ2-2; length: 14; CDR3: CASSVRGYTGELFF; DNA: TGTGCCAGCAGTGTAAGAGGTTACACCGGGGAGCTGTTTTTT
D: TRBD1; V: TRBV12-5; J: TRBJ2-7; length: 19; CDR3: CASGLPRHIKRTGTYEQYF; DNA: TGTGCTAGTGGTTTGCCCCGTCATATCAAGCGGACAGGGACCTACGAGCAGTACTTC
D: NA; V: TRBV28; J: TRBJ1-1; length: 15; CDR3: CASSRSALQGREAFF; DNA: TGTGCCAGCAGTCGAAGCGCATTACAGGGTCGGGAAGCTTTCTTT
D: NA; V: TRBV10-2; J: TRBJ1-6; length: 14; CDR3: CASSAQTGNSPLHF; DNA: TGCGCCAGCAGTGCCCAGACGGGTAATTCACCCCTCCACTTT
D: TRBD1; V: TRBV3-1/TRBV3-2; J: TRBJ2-1; length: 16; CDR3: CASSQGSGQGRNEQFF; DNA: TGTGCCAGCAGCCAAGGGTCGGGACAGGGGAGGAATGAGCAGTTCTTC
D: TRBD1; V: TRBV6-5; J: TRBJ1-1; length: 15; CDR3: CASSMTGTGFTEAFF; DNA: TGTGCCAGCAGTATGACCGGGACAGGGTTTACTGAAGCTTTCTTT
D: TRBD1; V: TRBV30; J: TRBJ2-7; length: 15; CDR3: CAWSVGTGGGHEQYF; DNA: TGTGCCTGGAGTGTCGGGACAGGGGGCGGCCACGAGCAGTACTTC
D: NA; V: TRBV14; J: TRBJ1-1; length: 13; CDR3: CASSQAGYTEAFF; DNA: TGTGCCAGCAGCCAAGCGGGGTACACTGAAGCTTTCTTT
D: TRBD2; V: TRBV7-2; J: TRBJ2-3; length: 17; CDR3: CASSPRGSGGITDTQYF; DNA: TGTGCCAGCAGCCCCCGGGGGAGCGGGGGTATCACAGATACGCAGTATTTT
D: TRBD1; V: TRBV30; J: TRBJ1-6; length: 14; CDR3: CASIGGTGQAPLHF; DNA: TGTGCCTCTATTGGGGGGACAGGGCAGGCACCCCTCCACTTT
D: TRBD2; V: TRBV18; J: TRBJ2-1; length: 15; CDR3: CASSPGLAGVDEQFF; DNA: TGTGCCAGCTCACCGGGACTAGCGGGAGTGGATGAGCAGTTCTTC